This note documents a single T cell receptor beta chain sequence. It lacks a known antigen. No base quality values were provided; no much bigger clone lies one nucleotide off. The sample is drawn from a study of blood T cell repertoires in COVID-19 (dated by TCRdb to the early 2020s). For context, the study as a whole: The collaborator samples originated in the United States, Italy and Spain and spanned the acute and convalescent phases of COVID-19. The material from the prospective study consisted of cDNA or gDNA derived from T cells, B-cell-depleted T cells, or PBMCs. Where available, HLA class I and class II types were obtained from metadata supplied by the sample provider rather than from assay-based typing. Samples were obtained from the ongoing ImmuneRACE study (first 160 participants) and from about 1,300 subjects provided by 6 global collaborators. A freely available public database, intended as a resource for researchers studying the immune response to SARS-CoV-2, is where the repertoires were released. A de-identified subject ID, COVID-19 status, age in years and sex were almost always included in the sample metadata. Deeply sampled blood TCRbeta repertoires from subjects exposed to, actively infected with, or recovered from COVID-19 were included in the dataset.

CDR1 and CDR2, per the germline V gene, are SGHAT and FQNNGV. From the cysteine through the phenylalanine, the CDR3 covers 14 amino acids. Just CDR3 DNA is preserved here, 42 bases in frame from base 1. V and J are trimmed by 0 bases and 6 bases, and the gene matches miss 2 bases of the junction. Study-wide conclusions, independent of this receptor: Clinical and demographic metadata were provided uncurated, with the amount varying by source and participant.

Whole blood was collected in K2EDTA tubes by collaborating institutions according to the institutions' own protocols. Collaborator samples were shipped for TCRbeta analysis as frozen whole blood, isolated PBMCs, or DNA extracted from either sample type. TCRbeta CDR3 regions were amplified from genomic DNA by means of the immunoSEQ Assay, a bias-controlled multiplex PCR. The study's processing was this. The number of nucleated cells in each sample was estimated by amplification of reference gene primers within the assay. To quantify the absolute abundance of each unique TCRbeta CDR3 rearrangement, sequence reads were collapsed and filtered. For each sample, productive Simpson clonality was calculated as the square root of Simpson's diversity index across productive rearrangements. Imported from immuneACCESS, the table was reduced by TCRdb to in-frame sequences with V and J called. These copies leave out some clones; in studies compared against another copy, an unresolved V gene accounts for under half, and the cause of the remainder is not known. V and J calls and clone size are as listed in that table; D and trimming were resolved from the DNA. This sample holds 100,000 or so clones; roughly 85% were observed only once. 9% to 14% of the sample lies in the top ten.

Sequenced material: peripheral blood. This receptor was taken from a woman aged 70 to 79 with acute or convalescent COVID-19. Recombination connected TRBV11-2 to TRBJ1-2; 9 bases in the middle match TRBD1. The DNA is TGTGCCAGCAGCTTAGATCGGACAGGGGATGGCTACACCTTC. This yields the protein CASSLDRTGDGYTF.